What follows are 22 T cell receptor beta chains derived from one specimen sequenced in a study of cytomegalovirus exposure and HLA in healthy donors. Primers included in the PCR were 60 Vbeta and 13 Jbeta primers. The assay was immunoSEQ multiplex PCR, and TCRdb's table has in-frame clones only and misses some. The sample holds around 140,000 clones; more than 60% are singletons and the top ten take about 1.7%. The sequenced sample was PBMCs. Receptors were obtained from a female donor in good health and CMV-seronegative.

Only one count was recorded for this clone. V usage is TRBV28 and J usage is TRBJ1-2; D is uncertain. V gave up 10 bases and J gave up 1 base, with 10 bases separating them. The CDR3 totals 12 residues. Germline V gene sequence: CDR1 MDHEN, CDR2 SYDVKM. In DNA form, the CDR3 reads TGTGCCATTTTTCCGGTTAACTATGGCTACACCTTC. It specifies CAIFPVNYGYTF.

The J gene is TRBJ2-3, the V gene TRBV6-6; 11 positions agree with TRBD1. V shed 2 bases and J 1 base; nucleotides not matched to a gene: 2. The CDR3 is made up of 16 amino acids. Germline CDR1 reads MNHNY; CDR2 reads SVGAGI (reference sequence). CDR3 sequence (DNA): TGTGCCAGCAGTTACGGGACAGGGGGAGGCACAGATACGCAGTATTTT. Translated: CASSYGTGGGTDTQYF.

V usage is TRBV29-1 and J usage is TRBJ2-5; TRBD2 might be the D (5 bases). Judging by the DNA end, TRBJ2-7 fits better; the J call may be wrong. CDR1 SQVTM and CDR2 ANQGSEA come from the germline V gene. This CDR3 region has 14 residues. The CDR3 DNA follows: TGCAGCGTTGAGCGGGCGACGGCAGCCTACGAGCAGTACTTC. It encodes CSVERATAAYEQYF.

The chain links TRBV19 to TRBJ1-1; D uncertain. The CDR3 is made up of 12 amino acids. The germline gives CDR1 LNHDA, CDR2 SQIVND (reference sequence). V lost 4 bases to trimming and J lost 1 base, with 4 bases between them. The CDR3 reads CASSRQNTEAFF. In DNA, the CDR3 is TGTGCCAGTAGTAGACAGAACACTGAAGCTTTCTTT.

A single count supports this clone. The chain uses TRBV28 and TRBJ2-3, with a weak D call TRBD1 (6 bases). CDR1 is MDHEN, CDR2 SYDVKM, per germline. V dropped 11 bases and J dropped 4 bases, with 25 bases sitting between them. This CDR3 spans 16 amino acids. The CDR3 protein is CAAAGLGHFPPDTQYF. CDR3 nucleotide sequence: TGTGCCGCCGCAGGCCTGGGACACTTCCCGCCAGATACGCAGTATTTT.

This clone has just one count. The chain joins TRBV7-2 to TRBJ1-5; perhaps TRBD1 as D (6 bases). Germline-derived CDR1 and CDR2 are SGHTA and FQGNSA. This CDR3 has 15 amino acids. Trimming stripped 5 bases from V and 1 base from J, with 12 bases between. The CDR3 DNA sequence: TGTGCCAGCAGCGTACAGGGAAACAGCAATCAGCCCCAGCATTTT. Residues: CASSVQGNSNQPQHF.

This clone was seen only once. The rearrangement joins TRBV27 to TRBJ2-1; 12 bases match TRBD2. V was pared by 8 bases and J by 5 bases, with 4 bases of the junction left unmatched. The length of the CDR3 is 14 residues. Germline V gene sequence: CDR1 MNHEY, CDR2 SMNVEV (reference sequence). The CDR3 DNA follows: TGTGCCAGCGGTGGACTAGCGGGGAACAATGAGCAGTTCTTC. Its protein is CASGGLAGNNEQFF.

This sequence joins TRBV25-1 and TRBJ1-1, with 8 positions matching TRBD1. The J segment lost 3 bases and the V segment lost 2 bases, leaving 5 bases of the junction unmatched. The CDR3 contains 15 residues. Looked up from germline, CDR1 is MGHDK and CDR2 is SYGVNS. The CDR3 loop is CASSEMARGHTEAFF. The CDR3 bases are TGTGCCAGCAGTGAAATGGCCAGGGGGCACACTGAAGCTTTCTTT.

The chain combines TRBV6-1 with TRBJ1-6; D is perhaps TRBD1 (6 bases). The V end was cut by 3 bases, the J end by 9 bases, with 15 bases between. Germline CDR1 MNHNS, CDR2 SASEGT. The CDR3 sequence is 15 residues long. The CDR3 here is CASSDQGGLGSPLHF. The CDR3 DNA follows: TGTGCCAGCAGTGATCAAGGGGGATTGGGTTCACCCCTCCACTTT.

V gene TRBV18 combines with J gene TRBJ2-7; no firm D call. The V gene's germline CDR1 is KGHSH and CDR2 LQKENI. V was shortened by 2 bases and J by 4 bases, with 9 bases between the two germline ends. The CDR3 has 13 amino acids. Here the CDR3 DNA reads TGTGCCAGCTCACCAAATCCTAGTTACGAGCAGTACTTC. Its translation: CASSPNPSYEQYF.

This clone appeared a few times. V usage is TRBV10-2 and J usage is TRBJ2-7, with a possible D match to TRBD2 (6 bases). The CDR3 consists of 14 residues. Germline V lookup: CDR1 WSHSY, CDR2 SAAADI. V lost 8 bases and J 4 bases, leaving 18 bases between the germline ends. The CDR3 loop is CASSPAGMPYEQYF. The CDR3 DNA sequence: TGCGCCAGCTCGCCGGCGGGGATGCCTTACGAGCAGTACTTC.

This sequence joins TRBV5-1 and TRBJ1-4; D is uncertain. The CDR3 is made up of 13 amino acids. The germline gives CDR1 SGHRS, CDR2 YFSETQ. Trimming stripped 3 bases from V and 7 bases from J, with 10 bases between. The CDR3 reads CASSSGFGEKLFF. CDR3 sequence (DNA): TGCGCCAGCAGCTCCGGGTTCGGTGAAAAACTGTTTTTT.

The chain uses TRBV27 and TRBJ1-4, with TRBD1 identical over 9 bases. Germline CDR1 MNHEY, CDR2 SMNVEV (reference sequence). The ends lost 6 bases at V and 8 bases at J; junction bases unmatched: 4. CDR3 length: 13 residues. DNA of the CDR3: TGTGCCAGCAGCTTGACAGGGGGGGAAAAACTGTTTTTT. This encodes CASSLTGGEKLFF.

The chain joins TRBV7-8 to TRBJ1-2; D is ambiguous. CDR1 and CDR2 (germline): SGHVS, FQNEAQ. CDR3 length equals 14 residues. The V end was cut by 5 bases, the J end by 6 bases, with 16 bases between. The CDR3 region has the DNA TGTGCCAGCAGCCCTAGAGAGGGCCCGCATGGCTACACCTTC. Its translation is CASSPREGPHGYTF.

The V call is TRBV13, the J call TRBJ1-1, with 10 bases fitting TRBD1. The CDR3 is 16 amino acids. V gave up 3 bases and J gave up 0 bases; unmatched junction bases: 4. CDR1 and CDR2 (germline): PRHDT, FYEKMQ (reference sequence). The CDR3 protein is CASSLGTGVMNTEAFF. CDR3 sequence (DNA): TGTGCCAGCAGCTTGGGGACAGGGGTCATGAACACTGAAGCTTTCTTT.

The CDR3 protein is CASSYSISNTEAFF. The CDR3 DNA is TGTGCCAGCAGTTACTCGATCAGTAACACTGAAGCTTTCTTT. The chain uses TRBV6-5 and TRBJ1-1; D uncertain. CDR3 size: 14 residues. Trimming cost V 0 bases and J 2 bases, with 7 bases left between them. Germline V gene lookup returns CDR1 MNHEY and CDR2 SVGAGI.

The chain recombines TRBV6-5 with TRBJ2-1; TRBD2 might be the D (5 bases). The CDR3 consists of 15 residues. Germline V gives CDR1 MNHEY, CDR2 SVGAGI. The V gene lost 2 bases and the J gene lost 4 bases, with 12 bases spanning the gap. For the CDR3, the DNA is TGTGCCAGCAGTTACGACCCTAGCCCTTACAATGAGCAGTTCTTC. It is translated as CASSYDPSPYNEQFF.

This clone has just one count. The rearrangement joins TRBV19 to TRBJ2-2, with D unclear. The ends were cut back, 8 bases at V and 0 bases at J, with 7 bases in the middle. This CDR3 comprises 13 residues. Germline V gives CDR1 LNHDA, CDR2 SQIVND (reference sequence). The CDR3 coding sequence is TGTGCCAGTCCGGGTCCGAACACCGGGGAGCTGTTTTTT. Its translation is CASPGPNTGELFF.

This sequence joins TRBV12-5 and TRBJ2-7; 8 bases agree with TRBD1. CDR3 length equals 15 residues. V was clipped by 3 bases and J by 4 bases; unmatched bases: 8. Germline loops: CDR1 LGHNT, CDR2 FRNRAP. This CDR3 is CASGFLTGVGYEQYF. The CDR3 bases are TGTGCTAGTGGTTTCCTGACAGGGGTAGGATACGAGCAGTACTTC.

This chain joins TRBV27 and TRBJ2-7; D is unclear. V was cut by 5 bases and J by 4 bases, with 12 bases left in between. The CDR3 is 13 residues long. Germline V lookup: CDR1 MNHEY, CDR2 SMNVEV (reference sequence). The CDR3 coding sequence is TGTGCCAGCAGTCCCGAACGGGTTTACGAGCAGTACTTC. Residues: CASSPERVYEQYF.

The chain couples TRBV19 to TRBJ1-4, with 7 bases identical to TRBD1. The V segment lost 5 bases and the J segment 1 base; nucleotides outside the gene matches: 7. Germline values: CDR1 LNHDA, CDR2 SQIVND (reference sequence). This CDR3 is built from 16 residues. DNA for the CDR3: TGTGCCAGTAGTTACGGGACAGTTGGAACTAATGAAAAACTGTTTTTT. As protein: CASSYGTVGTNEKLFF.

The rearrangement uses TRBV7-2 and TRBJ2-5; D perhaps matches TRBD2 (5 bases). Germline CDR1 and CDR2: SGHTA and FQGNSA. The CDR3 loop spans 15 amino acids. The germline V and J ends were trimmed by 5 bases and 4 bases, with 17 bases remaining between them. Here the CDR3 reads CASSRATQSGETQYF. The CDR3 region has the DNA TGTGCCAGCAGCCGTGCGACCCAAAGCGGAGAGACCCAGTACTTC.